The sequence of this T cell receptor (beta chain) was determined in a study of human thymus T cells (dated by TCRdb to the early 2020s). The study in broad terms: TCR alpha and beta repertoires from seven to nine infant thymus samples and a few related peripheral blood samples were characterized in the study. The infant donors were 7 to 244 days old, and the cohort included a handful of males and a couple of females.

In Finland, the donors were immunologically healthy infants who were having open corrective cardiac surgery for congenital heart defects. During surgery, a small about 0.5-1 mL aliquot of peripheral blood was collected from four of the eight donors. Genomic DNA from blood samples was extracted from all available leukocytes rather than from a fixed cell number. Erythrocytes were removed from blood with ACK lysis buffer, and the leukocytes were stored as pellets at -70 °C. Genomic DNA was extracted from frozen cell pellets with a QIAsymphony instrument. Using the immunoSEQ multiplex PCR assay, the TCRB and TCRAD loci were amplified from a standardized quantity of quality-controlled genomic DNA. The amplicons covered the V(D)J region and were long enough to include the CDR3 and to identify the V and J genes. The amplicons were sequenced on an Illumina platform via the commercial immunoSEQ service. The authors processed their data as follows. Primer bias and sequencing errors were corrected using previously described methods, and TCRAD and TCRB definitions followed the IMGT database. Analysis of the repertoires was done with immunoSEQ Analyzer 3.0 and VDJTools and included basic statistics, V/J segment usage, diversity estimates, rarefaction and pairwise overlap. Diversity was estimated with Chao1, ChaoE, Efron-Thisted, Shannon and inverse Simpson indices, and also on datasets down-sampled to the smallest sample. Repertoire overlap was determined by strict matching of CDR3 nucleotide sequence, V gene and J gene, and Jaccard-based multidimensional scaling clustering was applied. Not all clones reach the TCRdb copy of this immuneACCESS table, which keeps in-frame sequences only. Checked studies attribute under half of the gap to unresolved V genes and leave the rest unexplained. D and trimming were read from the DNA, whereas the V and J calls and clone size are those reported in that table. Across this sample there are over 35,000 clones, with over 85% seen only once. The top ten clonotypes cover more than 0.1% of the sample.

This clone came up once. Its antigen is unknown. No per-base quality is available; no much larger clone lies one base away. What the research found in general, with its limitations: Usage of V and J gene segments appeared to be biased in both the thymic and the peripheral blood repertoires. Thymus samples yielded on average about 810,000 unique TCRB clonotypes, compared with some 83,000 from blood samples.

Sequences KGHSH (CDR1) and LQKENI (CDR2) are obtained from the germline V gene. The CDR3 contains 15 residues, cysteine and phenylalanine counted. Kept here is only the CDR3 DNA, which spans 45 bases and is read in frame from base 1. V sheds 3 bases and J sheds 3 bases, leaving 14 bases between their ends. This chain is built from TRBV18 and TRBJ2-5; TRBD2 might be the D gene, on 7 matching bases. This receptor was taken from a boy in the first two years of life with a congenital heart defect but otherwise immunologically healthy. Sequenced sample: blood. The CDR3 corresponds to CASSPLGGEEETQYF. The DNA is as follows: TGTGCCAGCTCACCGCTAGGGGGGGAGGAAGAGACCCAGTACTTC. Full variable domain (CDR3 extended with the reference TRBV18 and TRBJ2-5 proteins): NAGVMQNPRHLVRRRGQEARLRCSPMKGHSHVYWYRQLPEEGLKFMVYLQKENIIDESGMPKERFSAEFPKEGPSILRIQQVVRGDSAAYFCASSPLGGEEETQYFGPGTRLLVL.